The following is a T cell receptor (beta chain) sequence with its context. Repertoires were generated with immunoSEQ multiplex PCR, while TCRdb's copy carries only in-frame clones and drops some. The table records about 480,000 clones, roughly 87% of them present only once. The sample is drawn from a study of Ad26.COV2.S vaccination and SARS-CoV-2 variants. With 5 bases removed from V and 0 bases from J, the gap between germline ends came to 14 bases. The CDR3 extends over 15 amino acids. CDR1 and CDR2 from the germline V gene are SGHAT and FQNNGV. Treatment specified: some 20 received Ad26.COV2.S at low or high dose, single or two shots; about 5 received placebo; per-sample allocation not given. After the first vaccine or placebo injection, samples were drawn on day 63. Donation came from an adult in Boston who was aged 18-55 years. This vaccine is an Ad26 vector that expresses the Wuhan-strain SARS-CoV-2 spike.

The source was peripheral blood, collected in a trial of Ad26.COV2.S vaccine versus placebo. This chain uses TRBV11-2 with TRBJ2-7; a weak D match, TRBD2 (6 bases). The sequence derives from a person aged 18-60 years who received the Ad26.COV2.S COVID-19 vaccine or a placebo. The CDR3 bases are TGTGCCAGCAGCCGCGGGGACGGAGGCTCCTACGAGCAGTACTTC. Protein product: CASSRGDGGSYEQYF. Combining the CDR3 with reference TRBV11-2 and TRBJ2-7 gives the whole variable domain EAGVAQSPRYKIIEKRQSVAFWCNPISGHATLYWYQQILGQGPKLLIQFQNNGVVDDSQLPKDRFSAERLKGVDSTLKIQPAKLEDSAVYLCASSRGDGGSYEQYFGPGTRLTVT.